Listed here is a single TCR beta chain. Its specificity is not known. Doses given second, at about 4 or about 12 weeks, were pooled. Clones were sequenced by immunoSEQ multiplex PCR, and TCRdb holds only the in-frame ones, with some missing. The sample lists around 120,000 clones, 88% seen once, with 3.5% to 4% in the top ten. The sample is drawn from a study of T cell responses to AZD1222 COVID-19 vaccine. The study, taken as a whole, reports: There were vaccine-associated CD4 TCRs across spike, dominant at 160-218 and 743-854.

Trimming removed 5 bases from V and 2 bases from J, with 13 bases in between. The CDR3 loop spans 14 amino acids. From germline, CDR1 is SGHTA and CDR2 FQGNSA. This chain joins TRBV7-2 and TRBJ2-7; D possibly corresponds to TRBD1 (5 bases). The sequenced sample was peripheral blood, obtained 28 days after the second AZD1222 dose. The source of this sequence is an adult who received the AZD1222 COVID-19 vaccine. CDR3 region: CASSHDKGPYEQYF. CDR3 in DNA: TGTGCCAGCAGCCACGACAAGGGGCCCTACGAGCAGTACTTC. The variable domain in full, completed from reference TRBV7-2 and TRBJ2-7, reads GAGVSQSPSNKVTEKGKDVELRCDPISGHTALYWYRQSLGQGLEFLIYFQGNSAPDKSGLPSDRFSAERTGGSVSTLTIQRTQQEDSAVYLCASSHDKGPYEQYFGPGTRLTVT.